This TCR beta chain emerged from a study of sequential checkpoint blockade in melanoma. Study at large: Each arm's sequence ended with maintenance nivolumab. 90 to 95 pretreatment tumor DNA samples were TCRβ immunosequenced. Overall study results and limits: Tumor T-cell fraction and clonality correlated with PD-L1 and CD8+ counts. About 30 times likelier clinical benefit followed increased tumor T-cell fraction and clonality.

Described treatment: randomized to nivolumab then ipilimumab (arm A) or the reverse (arm B). Using immunoSEQ multiplex PCR, the repertoire was profiled, and TCRdb retains in-frame clones only, with some absent. This sample yields roughly 18,000 clones, of which less than 30% are seen a single time; about 6.8% belongs to the top ten. About this clone itself: Its antigen remains unidentified.

This sequence originates from a human donor with melanoma. The sample was tumor tissue (inferred from file names), taken from a patient given nivolumab and ipilimumab in sequence.

The CDR3 is CASSPILPGYQETQYF. As DNA, the CDR3 is TGTGCCAGCAGTCCTATTTTACCCGGGTACCAAGAGACCCAGTACTTC. The V and J genes are TRBV28 and TRBJ2-5; D is unclear. The CDR3 runs to 16 residues. The germline gives CDR1 MDHEN, CDR2 SYDVKM. With 5 bases removed from V and 0 bases from J, the gap between germline ends came to 16 bases.